Listed below are T cell receptor beta chains from one sample, sequenced in a study of cytomegalovirus exposure and HLA in healthy donors. Assay: immunoSEQ multiplex PCR; the TCRdb copy retains only in-frame clones and omits some. The sample holds fewer than 350,000 clones; 80% to 90% are singletons and the top ten take roughly 2.3%. The material sequenced was PBMCs. The origin of the receptors is a woman aged 18-35 years in good health and CMV-seronegative. The CDR3 runs from the conserved cysteine through the conserved F or W. The D gene is left open where the match is weak. Rows give clone size only sometimes, using once, few, many, or a class for an expanded clone.

V	D	size	J	CDR3	DNA
TRBV4-2	TRBD1	NA	TRBJ2-1	CASSWGGQGIDNEQFF	TGTGCCAGCAGCTGGGGTGGACAGGGTATCGACAATGAGCAGTTCTTC
TRBV5-1	TRBD2	NA	TRBJ2-5	CASMLGGGNQETQYF	TGCGCCAGCATGCTCGGCGGGGGGAATCAAGAGACCCAGTACTTC
TRBV29-1	NA	NA	TRBJ2-7	CSVRGTLSYEQYF	TGCAGCGTTAGGGGGACCCTAAGCTACGAGCAGTACTTC
TRBV5-6	NA	NA	TRBJ1-1	CASSLHPILGAGEAFF	TGTGCCAGCAGCCTACACCCCATTTTGGGGGCTGGTGAAGCTTTCTTT
TRBV4-2	TRBD1	NA	TRBJ1-5	CASSQGIGQGNQPQHF	TGTGCCAGCAGCCAAGGAATTGGACAGGGCAATCAGCCCCAGCATTTT
TRBV27	TRBD1	NA	TRBJ2-3	CASSFLRTGRGTDTQYF	TGTGCCAGCAGTTTTTTGCGGACAGGGAGAGGGACAGATACGCAGTATTTT
TRBV6-5	NA	NA	TRBJ1-5	CASSYGQGGRNQPQHF	TGTGCCAGCAGTTACGGCCAAGGGGGTCGCAATCAGCCCCAGCATTTT
TRBV5-4	NA	NA	TRBJ1-1	CASSLERRGNTEAFF	TGTGCCAGCAGCTTGGAGCGCAGGGGGAACACTGAAGCTTTCTTT
TRBV4-1	TRBD1	NA	TRBJ2-6	CASSQGQGEFGVLTF	TGCGCCAGCAGCCAAGGACAGGGGGAATTCGGCGTCCTGACTTTC
TRBV5-4	TRBD1	NA	TRBJ1-4	CASSSQGGGSGEKLFF	TGTGCCAGCAGCTCACAGGGGGGCGGAAGTGGCGAAAAACTGTTTTTT
TRBV30	TRBD2	NA	TRBJ2-1	CAWSLAGTFQFF	TGTGCCTGGAGTCTAGCGGGGACGTTCCAGTTCTTC
TRBV5-8	NA	NA	TRBJ1-1	CASSRRAF	TGTGCCAGCAGCCGGAGAGCATTT
TRBV9	NA	NA	TRBJ2-1	CASSLVSLDEQFF	TGTGCCAGCAGCCTAGTTTCTTTAGATGAGCAGTTCTTC
TRBV9	TRBD2	few	TRBJ2-3	CASSVGASGGATDTQYF	TGTGCCAGCAGCGTAGGGGCTAGCGGGGGGGCCACAGATACGCAGTATTTT
TRBV6-5	TRBD1	once	TRBJ2-7	CASSYTGQVYEQYF	TGTGCCAGCAGTTACACGGGACAGGTCTACGAGCAGTACTTC
TRBV6-1	NA	NA	TRBJ2-7	CASSEAGRGYEQYF	TGTGCCAGCAGTGAAGCTGGCAGGGGCTACGAGCAGTACTTC
TRBV14	TRBD1	NA	TRBJ1-2	CASSQKTGWSYGYTF	TGTGCCAGCAGCCAAAAGACAGGGTGGTCCTATGGCTACACCTTC
TRBV29-1	TRBD1	NA	TRBJ2-7	CSVGQGTYEQYF	TGCAGCGTCGGACAGGGAACCTACGAGCAGTACTTC
TRBV9	TRBD2	NA	TRBJ2-5	CASSPGVAGGPETQYF	TGTGCCAGCAGCCCCGGGGTAGCGGGGGGGCCGGAGACCCAGTACTTC
TRBV7-9	NA	NA	TRBJ1-6	CSSSLGQMGSPLHF	TGTTCCAGCAGCCTTGGGCAGATGGGCTCACCCCTCCACTTT
TRBV9	TRBD2	NA	TRBJ2-3	CASSVVGDFLAGDITDTQYF	TGTGCCAGCAGCGTAGTGGGGGACTTTCTAGCGGGGGATATCACAGATACGCAGTATTTT
TRBV6-5	TRBD1	few	TRBJ1-2	CASSPPWTGGYTF	TGTGCCAGCAGTCCGCCCTGGACAGGTGGCTACACCTTC
TRBV5-3	NA	NA	TRBJ2-7	CARSLRGPVTYEQYF	TGTGCCAGAAGCTTGAGGGGCCCGGTTACCTACGAGCAGTACTTC
TRBV10-3	NA	NA	TRBJ2-3	CAISEYSGITDTQYF	TGTGCCATCAGTGAGTACTCGGGGATCACAGATACGCAGTATTTT
TRBV30	NA	NA	TRBJ1-1	CAWRGEVNTEAFF	TGTGCCTGGAGAGGAGAGGTGAACACTGAAGCTTTCTTT
TRBV4-1	TRBD1	NA	TRBJ2-7	CASSQTETGTEQYF	TGCGCCAGCAGCCAAACAGAGACAGGGACCGAGCAGTACTTC
TRBV6-6	NA	once	TRBJ2-7	CASSNTVPYEQYF	TGTGCCAGCAGCAATACAGTTCCCTACGAGCAGTACTTC
TRBV6-1	TRBD1	once	TRBJ2-7	CASQDRESYEQYF	TGTGCCAGCCAGGACAGGGAATCCTACGAGCAGTACTTC
TRBV5-1	NA	NA	TRBJ1-4	CASSLGPSTNEKLFF	TGCGCCAGCAGCTTGGGGCCTTCAACTAATGAAAAACTGTTTTTT
TRBV7-2	TRBD1	NA	TRBJ1-6	CASSFDGQGGSPLHF	TGTGCCAGCAGCTTCGACGGACAGGGGGGATCACCCCTCCACTTT
TRBV5-1	NA	NA	TRBJ1-3	CASSLGASSGNTIYF	TGCGCCAGCAGCTTGGGGGCAAGCTCTGGAAACACCATATATTTT
TRBV6-6	NA	NA	TRBJ1-6	CATEIPGIGNSPLHF	TGTGCCACCGAAATTCCGGGGATCGGTAATTCACCCCTCCACTTT
TRBV9	NA	NA	TRBJ2-7	CASSVATSYEQYF	TGTGCCAGCAGCGTAGCGACTTCCTACGAGCAGTACTTC
TRBV19	TRBD1	NA	TRBJ1-2	CASIDGTANIYGYTF	TGTGCCAGTATCGATGGGACAGCGAATATCTATGGCTACACCTTC
TRBV5-1	TRBD1	NA	TRBJ1-1	CASSLGTGTEAFF	TGCGCCAGCAGCTTGGGGACAGGAACTGAAGCTTTCTTT
TRBV5-4	TRBD1	NA	TRBJ1-2	CASSSKHLPGQGASVNDYTF	TGTGCCAGCAGTTCGAAACATCTCCCGGGACAGGGGGCGAGCGTTAACGACTACACCTTC
TRBV5-1	TRBD2	NA	TRBJ2-2	CASGLAGNTGELFF	TGCGCCAGCGGGCTAGCGGGGAACACCGGGGAGCTGTTTTTT
TRBV18	NA	NA	TRBJ1-5	CASSETPGGNQPQHF	TGTGCCAGCTCCGAGACGCCGGGGGGGAATCAGCCCCAGCATTTT
TRBV2	NA	NA	TRBJ1-1	CASTRTPNTEAFF	TGTGCCAGCACTCGGACACCAAACACTGAAGCTTTCTTT
TRBV6-4	NA	NA	TRBJ2-2	CASSVLLNTGELFF	TGTGCCAGCAGTGTCCTACTGAACACCGGGGAGCTGTTTTTT
TRBV7-9	NA	NA	TRBJ2-1	CASSLGRGPYNEQFF	TGTGCCAGCAGCTTAGGGAGGGGGCCCTACAATGAGCAGTTCTTC
TRBV23-1	NA	NA	TRBJ1-2	CASSLLGWSGNGYTF	TGCGCCAGCAGCCTATTGGGGTGGTCCGGGAATGGCTACACCTTC
TRBV6-1	TRBD1	once	TRBJ2-1	CARTTGGFVLNEQFF	TGTGCCAGGACAACAGGGGGATTTGTCCTCAATGAGCAGTTCTTC
TRBV29-1	NA	NA	TRBJ1-5	CSVGGGLSNQPQHF	TGCAGCGTGGGGGGGGGTTTGAGCAATCAGCCCCAGCATTTT
TRBV25-1	NA	few	TRBJ1-1	CASGPRAGNTEAFF	TGTGCCAGCGGACCCAGGGCAGGGAACACTGAAGCTTTCTTT
TRBV7-2	TRBD2	NA	TRBJ2-1	CASSGRRVTSGGGNEQFF	TGTGCCAGCAGTGGCAGGAGGGTGACTAGCGGGGGGGGCAATGAGCAGTTCTTC